In its sample, the clone carrying this T cell receptor (beta chain) was seen many times. The V segment lost 0 bases and the J segment 5 bases; nucleotides outside the gene matches: 8. This CDR3 has 16 amino acids. The germline gives CDR1 LGHNA, CDR2 YNFKEQ. Authors of the study amplified TCR beta CDR3 regions from RNA transcripts. The study used the HTBI primer set for a first-round RT-PCR of the TCR CDR3. TCRdb used MiXCR to reprocess the multiplex PCR reads, holding one entry per CDR3 protein. The sample has more than 500,000 distinct CDR3 sequences; 15% to 20% are singletons. The data derive from a study of T cells in Graves' hyperthyroidism and ophthalmopathy. Study as a whole: The authors collected peripheral blood at initial diagnosis, before any treatment.

The TCR sequence derives from a woman aged 30 to 39 with Graves' ophthalmopathy. The sample consisted of blood. The rearrangement uses TRBV4-2 and TRBJ2-7, with 9 nucleotides matching TRBD2. The DNA of the CDR3 is TGTGCCAGCAGCCAAGATCTGGCGGGAGGGCAGAACGAGCAGTACTTC. It codes for CASSQDLAGGQNEQYF.